The next 10 T cell receptor beta chains were all read from a single sample in a study of T cell responses to AZD1222 COVID-19 vaccine. The table came from immunoSEQ multiplex PCR; TCRdb's copy has only in-frame clones and leaves some out. The data show over 130,000 clones, roughly 90% seen once. The input for sequencing was peripheral blood, taken on day 0 of AZD1222 vaccination. These receptors were collected from an adult in good health.

The gene calls are TRBV5-6 and TRBJ2-2; D uncertain. V dropped 6 bases and J dropped 0 bases, with 9 bases sitting between them. The V gene's germline CDR1 is SGHDT and CDR2 YYEEEE. There are 14 residues in the CDR3. DNA for the CDR3: TGTGCCAGCACCCTTGGGGCGAACACCGGGGAGCTGTTTTTT. It yields the protein CASTLGANTGELFF.

The chain joins TRBV29-1 to TRBJ2-1; either TRBD1 or TRBD2 may fit D (6 bases each). V was shortened by 0 bases and J by 8 bases, with 20 bases between the two germline ends. CDR1 and CDR2 (germline): SQVTM, ANQGSEA. CDR3 length: 16 amino acids. The CDR3 region is CSVEDWGAVAGDEQFF. CDR3 in DNA: TGCAGCGTTGAAGATTGGGGGGCGGTGGCCGGGGATGAGCAGTTCTTC.

The V gene is TRBV12-3 or TRBV12-4, the J gene TRBJ1-1; D is perhaps TRBD1 (5 bases). The CDR3 covers 13 residues. V was cut by 2 bases and J by 10 bases, with 14 bases left in between. This CDR3 is CASSLSAGVRAFF. CDR3 in DNA: TGTGCCAGCAGTTTAAGCGCGGGGGTGAGAGCTTTCTTT.

V gene TRBV12-3 or TRBV12-4 combines with J gene TRBJ1-1, with D unresolved. The CDR3 is made up of 13 amino acids. V was shortened by 5 bases and J by 1 base, with 8 bases between the two germline ends. CDR3 bases: TGTGCCAGCAGTATCACGAAGAACACTGAAGCTTTCTTT. This sequence encodes CASSITKNTEAFF.

V and J are TRBV7-9 and TRBJ1-1, with a tentative D call TRBD1 (6 bases). Germline V gene data show CDR1 as SEHNR and CDR2 as FQNEAQ (reference sequence). CDR3 length equals 13 residues. Trimming took off 4 bases at V and 1 base at J, with 7 bases between the two ends. The CDR3 DNA sequence: TGTGCCAGCAGCTGGGGACAGAACACTGAAGCTTTCTTT. It codes for CASSWGQNTEAFF.

A few counts support this clone. V and J are TRBV18 and TRBJ1-5; D remains unclear. This CDR3 has 13 amino acids. The V gene lost 2 bases and the J gene lost 0 bases, with 2 bases spanning the gap. Germline V lookup: CDR1 KGHSH, CDR2 LQKENI. The CDR3 nucleotides read TGTGCCAGCTCACCAAGTAGCAATCAGCCCCAGCATTTT. The encoded protein is CASSPSSNQPQHF.

This clone was seen once. This rearrangement joins TRBV7-2 to TRBJ1-5, with TRBD1 as a possible D gene (5 bases). Germline V gene lookup returns CDR1 SGHTA and CDR2 FQGNSA. The CDR3 is 14 residues long. V lost 3 bases to trimming and J lost 9 bases, with 15 bases between them. This CDR3 reads CASSFGTAWTPQHF. CDR3 bases: TGTGCCAGCAGCTTCGGGACCGCTTGGACGCCCCAGCATTTT.

The rearrangement uses TRBV18 and TRBJ1-5; unclear D gene. Germline CDR1 and CDR2: KGHSH and LQKENI. CDR3 length: 13 residues. V dropped 6 bases and J dropped 15 bases, with 21 bases sitting between them. CDR3 residues: CASSPKSGHLRHF. The CDR3 DNA reads as TGTGCCAGCTCTCCAAAATCCGGGCACCTCCGGCATTTT.

V usage is TRBV28 and J usage is TRBJ2-7; 9 bases are a match to TRBD1. This CDR3 comprises 15 residues. The J segment lost 4 bases and the V segment lost 6 bases, leaving 10 bases of the junction unmatched. Per germline, CDR1 MDHEN and CDR2 SYDVKM. The CDR3 nucleotides are TGTGCCAGCAGCAAAACCGGGACAGGGCGATACGAGCAGTACTTC. It specifies CASSKTGTGRYEQYF.

The V and J genes are TRBV28 and TRBJ1-4; D not certain. Trimming pared 9 bases from V and 2 bases from J, leaving 19 bases between. Germline values: CDR1 MDHEN, CDR2 SYDVKM. This CDR3 region has 16 residues. CDR3 loop: CASQRGNKGTNEKLFF. The DNA for the CDR3 is TGTGCCAGTCAGAGAGGGAATAAGGGTACTAATGAAAAACTGTTTTTT.